A selection of T cell receptor beta chains follows, all from one sample in a study of blood T cell repertoires in COVID-19. Libraries were prepared by immunoSEQ multiplex PCR; TCRdb keeps only in-frame clonotypes and omits some of them. The table includes approximately 130,000 clones, 75% to 80% detected once. Source material: peripheral blood. These receptors were taken from a human donor in a cohort sampled during active COVID-19. Both conserved end residues are trimmed from each CDR3. D genes are given only for firm matches. A clone size is listed for some rows: how often the clone was seen (once, few, many), or a class if it is expanded.

d_gene	abundance	v_gene	CDR3aa
TRBD2	-	TRBV27	ASSSGLAGGIEQY
TRBD1	-	TRBV6-9	ASSSRDRVLYEQY
-	-	TRBV7-9	ASRNGLRETQY
TRBD2	-	TRBV27	ASGAGGSYEQY
TRBD1	few	TRBV7-8	ASSEGTEGEKLF
-	-	TRBV6-1	ASSESGILTIY
TRBD1	-	TRBV20-1	SASPGQGMSNQPQH
-	-	TRBV4-1	ASSQDDFGSPLH
TRBD1	-	TRBV6-5	ASSRTGDSNQPQH
TRBD1	-	TRBV12-5	ASGFLPGQGNEKLF
-	few	TRBV29-1	SAKRGYEQY
TRBD1	few	TRBV4-1	ASSQGQDQHGEQY
TRBD2	-	TRBV7-2	ASSLAIGLAAPYEQY
TRBD2	-	TRBV28	ASSSGLAGGGGANVLT
-	-	TRBV30	AWSVGGVGDTEAF
-	once	TRBV29-1	SVEKGTGEQY
TRBD1	once	TRBV12-3/TRBV12-4	ASSTRTGYEQY
-	-	TRBV6-4	ASSPTGETYEQY
TRBD1	-	TRBV7-3	ASSPPWDSQETQY
TRBD2	-	TRBV7-8	ASSPGVDWTSPYEQY
-	-	TRBV3-1/TRBV3-2	ASSQEQGKAF
-	few	TRBV21-1	ASSKAIRGAKGAEAF
-	-	TRBV28	ASSAEGGGEAF
-	-	TRBV5-1	ASSLIGTGVFEQY
-	-	TRBV2	ASSETGREAYEQY
TRBD1	-	TRBV5-1	ASSLTGQGFTSSPLH
TRBD1	few	TRBV2	ASNTGTEGGYT
-	few	TRBV12-3/TRBV12-4	ASSSTLNTEAF
-	-	TRBV19	ASSIDSEGLSYGYT
-	-	TRBV5-1	ASSVGGYEQY
-	-	TRBV30	AWRLLANEKLF
TRBD1	-	TRBV19	ASSLDRDTEAF
-	-	TRBV19	ASSIPLSGYT
-	-	TRBV24-1	ATSDNRQEILTEQY
-	-	TRBV7-2	ASSSPEGYEQY
TRBD1	-	TRBV5-5	ASSFRGQVSGANVLT
-	-	TRBV29-1	SVVDAGRYTIY
TRBD1	-	TRBV2	ASRQDREERKLF
TRBD2	-	TRBV7-2	ASSLGLLAGNTGELF
TRBD1	-	TRBV11-3	ASSPGQGTYEQY
TRBD2	-	TRBV9	ASSAGTTGSDTQY
-	-	TRBV28	ASSSASQPQH
-	-	TRBV5-1	ASSLSSEGEQF
-	-	TRBV21-1	ASSKEGGNYEQY
-	-	TRBV5-1	ASSLEIAATYEQY
-	-	TRBV5-4	ASSLEVGQTYEQY
-	-	TRBV7-8	ASSRPEGGTQETQY
TRBD1	-	TRBV7-8	ASSFRGTVYEQY
TRBD1	-	TRBV5-1	ASSSGTGTHSGNTIY
-	-	TRBV3-1/TRBV3-2	ASSQDVNQPQH
TRBD1	-	TRBV28	ASSPHGRGNQPQH
-	-	TRBV28	ASSLEEGQRYYGYT
TRBD1	-	TRBV5-1	ASSSRDRVEEITDTQY